This T cell receptor beta chain came from a study of tumor and adjacent non-tumor tissue in lung cancer. Study-level points and caveats: Tumor tissue had significantly higher TCR diversity than normal lung.

The germline gives CDR1 SQVTM, CDR2 ANQGSEA. CDR3 length: 12 amino acids. Trimming shortened V by 4 bases and J by 1 base, and 7 bases separated the two germline ends. This clonotype was counted many times. Its antigen is not known. A modified ARM-PCR protocol with three rounds of nested PCR amplified TCRbeta. TCRdb ran MiXCR on the multiplex PCR reads and lists one entry per CDR3 protein. The sample lists fewer than 100,000 distinct CDR3 sequences; around 77% were seen once. No cell sorting was done before RNA was extracted from the tissue. Input material: lung tumor tissue. This TCR came from a woman in her thirties or forties with non-small cell lung cancer. The gene calls are TRBV29-1 and TRBJ1-1; D not certain. CDR3 in amino acids: CSVGYGNTEAFF. In DNA form, the CDR3 reads TGCAGCGTTGGGTACGGGAACACTGAAGCTTTCTTT. The whole variable domain, remainder taken from reference TRBV29-1 and TRBJ1-1, is SAVISQKPSRDICQRGTSLTIQCQVDSQVTMMFWYRQQPGQSLTLIATANQGSEATYESGFVIDKFPISRPNLTFSTLTVSNMSPEDSSIYLCSVGYGNTEAFFGQGTRLTVV.